This entry lists 23 T cell receptor beta chains sequenced from one sample in a study of blood T cells in healthy people across ages. The authors ran a second PCR of 7 to 11 cycles using a sample-barcoded 5' primer and a J-beta primer mix. Each CDR3 protein is one row after TCRdb ran MiXCR on the 5' RACE reads. The sample shows over 750,000 distinct CDR3 sequences, 20% to 25% of them seen only once. These data were also reused for a study on T cells of mothers and their children.

Input material: blood. The receptors were gathered from a boy aged 10-17 years in good health.

This clonotype was found a few times. The chain has TRBV5-1 and TRBJ2-6; possible D gene TRBD1, 6 bases. This CDR3 comprises 15 residues. V gave up 2 bases and J gave up 4 bases, with 10 bases separating them. Germline CDR1 is SGHRS and CDR2 is YFSETQ. The DNA for the CDR3 is TGCGCCAGCAGCTTAACAGGGTTGGGGGCCAACGTCCTGACTTTC. Translation: CASSLTGLGANVLTF.

This clonotype has only a few counts. J is TRBJ2-1 and V is TRBV4-1; 10 bases match TRBD2. Per the germline V gene, CDR1 is MGHRA and CDR2 is YSYEKL. The V and J ends lost 1 base and 5 bases, in that order; junction bases with no gene match: 8. The CDR3 is 17 residues long. CDR3 sequence: CASSQVHGTSVDNEQFF. The CDR3 coding sequence is TGCGCCAGCAGCCAAGTTCACGGGACTAGCGTCGACAATGAGCAGTTCTTC.

This clonotype was observed a few times. V is TRBV24-1 and J is TRBJ1-2; D gene ambiguous. Germline CDR1 KGHDR, CDR2 SFDVKD. CDR3 length: 14 amino acids. With 3 bases removed from V and 2 bases from J, the gap between germline ends came to 9 bases. This CDR3 reads CATSDATPNYGYTF. The CDR3 DNA reads as TGTGCCACCAGTGATGCAACACCGAACTATGGCTACACCTTC.

J is TRBJ2-7 and V is TRBV7-2, with no clear D. The CDR3 extends over 13 amino acids. From germline, CDR1 is SGHTA and CDR2 FQGNSA. The V and J ends lost 3 bases and 3 bases respectively, with 9 bases between them. The CDR3 sequence is CASSFARNYEQYF. DNA for the CDR3: TGTGCCAGCAGCTTTGCTAGGAACTACGAGCAGTACTTC.

V usage is TRBV29-1 and J usage is TRBJ2-1; the match to TRBD2 covers 10 bases. V shed 4 bases, J shed 6 bases, and the junction held 3 bases outside the gene matches. The CDR3 has 13 amino acids. The V gene's germline CDR1 is SQVTM and CDR2 ANQGSEA. The CDR3 sequence is CSVGASGSNEQFF. The CDR3 nucleotides are TGCAGCGTTGGGGCTAGCGGGAGCAATGAGCAGTTCTTC.

This clonotype was counted a few times. The J gene is TRBJ2-7, the V gene TRBV29-1; D gene uncertain. V lost 2 bases to trimming and J lost 4 bases, with 21 bases between them. The CDR3 is 16 amino acids. CDR1 is SQVTM and CDR2 is ANQGSEA in the germline V gene. DNA for the CDR3: TGCAGCGTTGAAACAATTGGAGAAACTTTGAGGTACGAGCAGTACTTC. It is translated as CSVETIGETLRYEQYF.

This clonotype was picked up a small number of times. The genes are TRBV12-3 or TRBV12-4 and TRBJ1-1, with a possible D match to TRBD1 (6 bases). There are 18 residues in the CDR3. Trimming took 3 bases from V and 4 from J, leaving 24 bases between them. The CDR3 spells CASSFGQGTTARGTEAFF. The CDR3 nucleotides read TGTGCCAGCAGTTTCGGGCAGGGGACAACCGCCCGGGGCACTGAAGCTTTCTTT.

In regard to this clonotype: Relative to the germline gene, one junction end is altered; a read error may explain this. The rearrangement uses TRBV10-3 and TRBJ2-5, with 7 bases lining up with TRBD2. The CDR3 loop spans 11 amino acids. Germline values: CDR1 ENHRY, CDR2 SYGVKD. The DNA for the CDR3 is TGTGCCATCAGTGATGGTCGGGGGGTAGGCTTC. Its protein is CAISDGRGVGF.

V usage is TRBV28 and J usage is TRBJ2-5; the match to TRBD2 covers 9 bases. The J call is doubtful: the DNA matches TRBJ2-7 better. The CDR3 is 18 amino acids. Germline assignment: CDR1 MDHEN and CDR2 SYDVKM. The CDR3 is CASSLYRLEASGTYEQYF. The CDR3 bases are TGTGCCAGCAGCCTCTATAGGCTCGAGGCTAGCGGGACCTACGAGCAGTACTTC.

This clonotype was observed a few times. V gene TRBV7-2 combines with J gene TRBJ1-1; no firm D call. The length of the CDR3 is 15 residues. Germline CDR1 reads SGHTA; CDR2 reads FQGNSA. Between the trimmed V and J ends, which lost 3 bases and 0 bases, there was a span of 11 bases. The CDR3 is CASSFALNLNTEAFF. In DNA, the CDR3 is TGTGCCAGCAGCTTCGCCCTAAATTTGAACACTGAAGCTTTCTTT.

The V gene is TRBV6-1, the J gene TRBJ2-7; D is perhaps TRBD1 (6 bases). Germline assignment: CDR1 MNHNS and CDR2 SASEGT. This CDR3 has 13 residues. Trimming took 11 bases from V and 7 from J, leaving 21 bases between them. CDR3 protein: CAGAVDPGEEQYF. For the CDR3, the DNA is TGTGCCGGAGCAGTAGATCCAGGGGAAGAGCAGTACTTC.

This clonotype was observed a handful of times. The CDR3 protein is CASSLSILGAYNEQFF. CDR3 bases: TGCGCCAGCAGCCTGAGTATACTCGGGGCCTACAATGAGCAGTTCTTC. The rearrangement links TRBV5-1 to TRBJ2-1, with D perhaps matching TRBD2 (5 bases). The germline V and J ends were trimmed by 4 bases and 2 bases, with 16 bases remaining between them. The germline gives CDR1 SGHRS, CDR2 YFSETQ. This CDR3 contains 16 residues. Filled out from reference TRBV5-1 and TRBJ2-1, the complete variable domain reads KAGVTQTPRYLIKTRGQQVTLSCSPISGHRSVSWYQQTPGQGLQFLFEYFSETQRNKGNFPGRFSGRQFSNSRSEMNVSTLELGDSALYLCASSLSILGAYNEQFFGPGTRLTVL.

This clonotype was observed a few times. The chain uses TRBV12-5 and TRBJ2-5, with a possible D match to TRBD2 (5 bases). V was shortened by 0 bases and J by 3 bases, with 8 bases between the two germline ends. Germline CDR1 and CDR2: LGHNT and FRNRAP. This CDR3 contains 14 residues. CDR3 DNA: TGTGCTAGTGGTTTGGTATCCGGGGAAGAGACCCAGTACTTC. Translating it yields CASGLVSGEETQYF.

A few counts support this clonotype. The genes are TRBV7-9 and TRBJ2-7; no clear D. CDR1 and CDR2 (germline): SEHNR, FQNEAQ (reference sequence). V was clipped by 4 bases and J by 3 bases, with 10 bases between them. The CDR3 loop spans 13 amino acids. CDR3 protein: CASSSATLYEQYF. DNA for the CDR3: TGTGCCAGCAGCTCCGCGACACTCTACGAGCAGTACTTC.

The rearrangement joins TRBV13 to TRBJ2-3; D is ambiguous. Per the germline V gene, CDR1 is PRHDT and CDR2 is FYEKMQ (reference sequence). Trimming took off 0 bases at V and 2 bases at J, with 9 bases between the two ends. CDR3 length equals 15 residues. This CDR3 reads CASSLGPDSTDTQYF. The CDR3 DNA is TGTGCCAGCAGCTTAGGCCCTGACTCCACAGATACGCAGTATTTT. The whole variable domain, remainder taken from reference TRBV13 and TRBJ2-3, is AAGVIQSPRHLIKEKRETATLKCYPIPRHDTVYWYQQGPGQDPQFLISFYEKMQSDKGSIPDRFSAQQFSDYHSELNMSSLELGDSALYFCASSLGPDSTDTQYFGPGTRLTVL.

A few counts support this clonotype. V and J are TRBV29-1 and TRBJ2-5; tentatively, D is TRBD2 (6 bases). Trimming left V 4 bases short and J 5 bases short, with 17 bases between. Germline V gene data show CDR1 as SQVTM and CDR2 as ANQGSEA. CDR3 length: 14 residues. The CDR3 sequence is CSVVRRDFLETQYF. As DNA, the CDR3 is TGCAGCGTTGTCCGGAGGGATTTTCTGGAGACCCAGTACTTC. Supplemented by reference TRBV29-1 and TRBJ2-5, the full variable domain reads SAVISQKPSRDICQRGTSLTIQCQVDSQVTMMFWYRQQPGQSLTLIATANQGSEATYESGFVIDKFPISRPNLTFSTLTVSNMSPEDSSIYLCSVVRRDFLETQYFGPGTRLLVL.

This clonotype has a handful of counts. The chain employs TRBV7-9 and TRBJ2-5; TRBD2 agrees at 7 bases. The J call may be mistaken, given a closer DNA end match to TRBJ2-1. This CDR3 is 14 amino acids long. The germline gives CDR1 SEHNR, CDR2 FQNEAQ (reference sequence). The CDR3 DNA is TGTGCCAGCAGCTTGAGCGGGGTCTACAATGAGCAGTTCTTC. It is translated as CASSLSGVYNEQFF.

V gene TRBV27 combines with J gene TRBJ2-7; 7 positions agree with TRBD2. Germline assignment: CDR1 MNHEY and CDR2 SMNVEV (reference sequence). J gave up 2 bases and V 5 bases, and 6 bases lay outside the gene matches. The CDR3 has 14 residues. This chain's CDR3 is CASSPLRGAYEQYF. The CDR3 DNA is TGTGCCAGCAGTCCCCTCCGGGGGGCCTACGAGCAGTACTTC.

The chain recombines TRBV20-1 with TRBJ1-2; D perhaps matches TRBD1 (5 bases). Germline assignment: CDR1 DFQATT and CDR2 SNEGSKA (reference sequence). The CDR3 runs to 13 residues. The V end was cut by 3 bases, the J end by 4 bases, with 12 bases between. The CDR3 protein is CSASSQGGYGYTF. The CDR3, as DNA: TGCAGTGCTAGTTCGCAGGGCGGCTATGGCTACACCTTC.

This clonotype came up a few times. With a much larger clone just one base away, this may be a read error. This chain joins TRBV9 and TRBJ2-2; unclear D gene. This CDR3 has 11 amino acids. Germline V gene sequence: CDR1 SGDLS, CDR2 YYNGEE. With 1 base removed from V and 5 bases from J, the gap between germline ends came to 0 bases. In nucleotides, the CDR3 is TGTGCCAGCAGCGTAACCGGGGAGCTGTTTTTT. It yields the protein CASSVTGELFF.

This chain connects TRBV29-1 to TRBJ2-1; 10 bases fit TRBD1. This CDR3 comprises 16 residues. With 0 bases clipped from V and 6 bases from J, the junction kept 8 bases outside the gene matches. CDR1 and CDR2 (germline): SQVTM, ANQGSEA. CDR3 loop: CSVEEVRDRGGNEQFF. The CDR3 coding sequence is TGCAGCGTTGAAGAAGTGAGGGACAGGGGAGGCAATGAGCAGTTCTTC.

This chain joins TRBV9 and TRBJ1-6; D uncertain. Germline lookup yields CDR1 SGDLS and CDR2 YYNGEE. V was cut by 0 bases and J by 8 bases, with 6 bases left in between. The CDR3 sequence is 13 residues long. CDR3: CASSVGQDSPLHF. DNA of the CDR3: TGTGCCAGCAGCGTAGGCCAAGATTCACCCCTCCACTTT.

This clonotype has just a few counts. V is TRBV6-5 and J is TRBJ1-3, with D unclear. This CDR3 is 13 amino acids long. Trimming shortened V by 7 bases and J by 2 bases, and 9 bases separated the two germline ends. Germline V gene data show CDR1 as MNHEY and CDR2 as SVGAGI. CDR3 region: CASTSPTGNTIYF. CDR3 bases: TGTGCCAGCACCAGTCCCACTGGAAACACCATATATTTT.